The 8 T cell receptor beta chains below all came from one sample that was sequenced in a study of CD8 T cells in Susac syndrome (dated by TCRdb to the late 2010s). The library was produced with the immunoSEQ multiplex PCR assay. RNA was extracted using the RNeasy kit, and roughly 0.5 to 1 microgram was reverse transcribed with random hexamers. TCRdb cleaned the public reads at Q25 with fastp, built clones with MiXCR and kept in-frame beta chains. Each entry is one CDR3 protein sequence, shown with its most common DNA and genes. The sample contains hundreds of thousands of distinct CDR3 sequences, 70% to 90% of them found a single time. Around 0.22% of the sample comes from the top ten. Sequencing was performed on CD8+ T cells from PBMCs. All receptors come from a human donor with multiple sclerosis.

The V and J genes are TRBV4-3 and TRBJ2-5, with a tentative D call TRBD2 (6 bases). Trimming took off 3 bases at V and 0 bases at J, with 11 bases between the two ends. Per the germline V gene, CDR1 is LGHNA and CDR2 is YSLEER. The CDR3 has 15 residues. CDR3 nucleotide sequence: TGCGCCAGCAGCCAGGGGACTGGATACCAAGAGACCCAGTACTTC. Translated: CASSQGTGYQETQYF.

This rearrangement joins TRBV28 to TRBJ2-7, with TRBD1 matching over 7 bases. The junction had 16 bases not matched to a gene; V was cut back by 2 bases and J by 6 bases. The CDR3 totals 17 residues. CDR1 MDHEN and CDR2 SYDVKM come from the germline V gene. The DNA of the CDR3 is TGTGCCAGCAGTTTAAGCTCCGGGACAGCCGCCACCTTCGAGCAGTACTTC. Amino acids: CASSLSSGTAATFEQYF.

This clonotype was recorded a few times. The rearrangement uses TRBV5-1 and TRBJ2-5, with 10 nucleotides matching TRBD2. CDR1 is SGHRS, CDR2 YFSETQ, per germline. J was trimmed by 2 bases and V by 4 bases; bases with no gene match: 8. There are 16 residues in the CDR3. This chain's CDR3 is CASSPGLAENQETQYF. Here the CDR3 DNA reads TGCGCCAGCAGCCCCGGACTAGCGGAAAATCAAGAGACCCAGTACTTC. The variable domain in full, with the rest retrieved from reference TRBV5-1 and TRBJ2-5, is KAGVTQTPRYLIKTRGQQVTLSCSPISGHRSVSWYQQTPGQGLQFLFEYFSETQRNKGNFPGRFSGRQFSNSRSEMNVSTLELGDSALYLCASSPGLAENQETQYFGPGTRLLVL.

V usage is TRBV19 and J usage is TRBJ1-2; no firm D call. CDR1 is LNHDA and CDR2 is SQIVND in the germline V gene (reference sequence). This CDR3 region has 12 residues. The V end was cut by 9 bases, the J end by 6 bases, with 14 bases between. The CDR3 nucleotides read TGTGCCAGCCTGAATCCTTATGATGGCTACACCTTC. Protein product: CASLNPYDGYTF. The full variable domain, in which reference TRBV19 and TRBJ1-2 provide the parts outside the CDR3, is DGGITQSPKYLFRKEGQNVTLSCEQNLNHDAMYWYRQDPGQGLRLIYYSQIVNDFQKGDIAEGYSVSREKKESFPLTVTSAQKNPTAFYLCASLNPYDGYTFGSGTRLTVV.

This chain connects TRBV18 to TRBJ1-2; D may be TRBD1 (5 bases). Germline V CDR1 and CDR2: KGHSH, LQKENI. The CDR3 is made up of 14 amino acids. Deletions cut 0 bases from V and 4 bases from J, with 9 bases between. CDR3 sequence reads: CASSPPGDVYGYTF. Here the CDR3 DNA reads TGTGCCAGCTCACCACCGGGGGATGTCTATGGCTACACCTTC.

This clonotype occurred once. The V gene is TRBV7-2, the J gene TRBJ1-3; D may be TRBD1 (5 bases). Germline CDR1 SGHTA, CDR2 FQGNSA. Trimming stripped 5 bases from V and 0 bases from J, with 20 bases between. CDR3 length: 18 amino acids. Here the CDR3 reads CASSTWGTHSFSGNTIYF. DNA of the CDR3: TGTGCCAGCAGCACGTGGGGGACGCATTCATTCTCTGGAAACACCATATATTTT.

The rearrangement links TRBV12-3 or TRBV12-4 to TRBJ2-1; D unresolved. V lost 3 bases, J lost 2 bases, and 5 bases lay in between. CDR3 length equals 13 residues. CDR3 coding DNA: TGTGCCAGCAGTTTGATGACCTACAATGAGCAGTTCTTC. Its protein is CASSLMTYNEQFF.

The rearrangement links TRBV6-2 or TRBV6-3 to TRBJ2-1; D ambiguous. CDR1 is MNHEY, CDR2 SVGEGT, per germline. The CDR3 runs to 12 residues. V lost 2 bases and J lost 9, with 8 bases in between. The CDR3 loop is CASSYAGAEQFF. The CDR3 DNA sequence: TGTGCCAGCAGTTACGCTGGCGCTGAGCAGTTCTTC.